This entry describes one T cell receptor (beta chain). This record belongs to a study of shared clonotypes between healthy human individuals. Germline lookup yields CDR1 KGHSH and CDR2 LQKENI. The CDR3 spans 16 residues. V lost 4 bases, J lost 7 bases, and 10 bases stayed unmatched. Methods used by the authors: Owing to the provision of junction-only sequences devoid of quality scores by immunoSEQ, filtering differed. Clones were sequenced by immunoSEQ multiplex PCR, and TCRdb holds only the in-frame ones, with some missing. That table gives V, J and clone size, and the DNA gave D and trimming. The table shows fewer than 650,000 clones, with about 82% occurring only once. All donors were healthy HIV-negative adults lacking recent acute infections or vaccinations. Everyone who donated was a Caucasian adult who lived in Nashville, Tennessee.

Sequenced input: PBMCs. The clonotype was recovered from a woman between 40 and 50 years old in good health. Some clones in this sample may be carry-over from other donors' samples. The chain has TRBV18 and TRBJ2-2, with 9 bases aligning to TRBD1. CDR3 bases: TGTGCCAGCTCACAGGGGACAGGGCCGACCGGCGGGGAGCTGTTTTTT. Protein product: CASSQGTGPTGGELFF.